This T cell receptor beta chain was obtained from a study of immune evolution from preneoplasia to lung adenocarcinoma. The CDR3 loop spans 15 amino acids. TCRdb's copy holds only in-frame clones and misses some; the assay was immunoSEQ multiplex PCR. Here the sample spans 35,000 or so clones, about 74% being singletons. The receptor was derived from a person in their 60s with lung adenocarcinoma. This rearrangement joins TRBV12-2 to TRBJ2-3; the table's D call, TRBD2, was not checked against the DNA. TRBV12-2 is a pseudogene locus. The specimen sequenced was FFPE invasive lung adenocarcinoma tissue. The CDR3 here is CASRLGLDGEDTQYF. DNA for the CDR3: TGTGCAAGTCGCTTAGGTCTTGATGGGGAGGATACGCAGTATTTT.